These T cell receptor beta chains were read from a single sample in a study of T cells in Graves' hyperthyroidism and ophthalmopathy. TCRdb fed the multiplex PCR reads into MiXCR, producing one record per CDR3 protein. The table includes about 500,000 distinct CDR3 sequences, 15% to 20% detected once. The source material was blood. The receptors were gathered from a woman aged 18-29 years with Graves' hyperthyroidism. CDR3s include the opening cysteine and the closing phenylalanine or tryptophan. The D gene is left open where the match is weak. Not every row has a clone size; where given, it reads once, few, many or a size class.

14,TRBV6-1,.,.,TRBJ2-1,CANSVPGHFDEQFF,TGTGCCAACAGTGTACCAGGGCACTTCGATGAGCAGTTCTTC
14,TRBV7-9,.,many,TRBJ1-6,CASRQSGYNSPLHF,TGTGCCAGCAGACAATCGGGGTATAATTCACCCCTCCACTTT
13,TRBV28,TRBD1,.,TRBJ1-1,CASSPPDRGDAFF,TGTGCCAGCAGTCCACCGGACAGGGGGGATGCTTTCTTT
14,TRBV14,.,.,TRBJ1-1,CASSQVLWGTEAFF,TGTGCCAGCAGCCAAGTTTTATGGGGCACTGAAGCTTTCTTT
14,TRBV9,.,few,TRBJ1-6,CASSVYGSNSPLHF,TGTGCCAGCAGCGTATACGGATCTAATTCACCCCTCCACTTT
15,TRBV19,.,.,TRBJ2-3,CASSIARGSTDTQYF,TGTGCCAGTAGTATAGCCAGGGGTAGCACAGATACGCAGTATTTT
11,TRBV30,.,many,TRBJ1-1,CAWSRGTEAFF,TGTGCCTGGAGTCGGGGCACTGAAGCTTTCTTT
12,TRBV7-6,.,few,TRBJ2-7,CASSSGYNEQYF,TGTGCCAGCAGCTCCGGGTATAACGAGCAGTACTTC
12,TRBV5-1,.,many,TRBJ2-7,CASSPRSNEQYF,TGCGCCAGCAGCCCGCGGTCCAACGAGCAGTACTTC
16,TRBV10-1,TRBD1,.,TRBJ2-4,CASSESWGQGLNIQYF,TGCGCCAGCAGTGAGTCGTGGGGACAGGGTTTAAACATTCAGTACTTC
15,TRBV7-8,TRBD2,many,TRBJ2-7,CASSLVRGVAYEQYF,TGTGCCAGCAGCTTAGTTCGGGGGGTGGCCTACGAGCAGTACTTC
15,TRBV20-1,TRBD2,many,TRBJ2-7,CSARVPSGFAYEQYF,TGCAGTGCTAGAGTCCCTAGCGGGTTTGCCTACGAGCAGTACTTC
14,TRBV2,TRBD1,few,TRBJ1-5,CASRNRGLNQPQHF,TGTGCCAGCAGAAACAGGGGGCTCAATCAGCCCCAGCATTTT
14,TRBV19,TRBD2,.,TRBJ2-4,CATTASGSANIQYF,TGTGCCACCACCGCTAGCGGGAGCGCAAACATTCAGTACTTC
15,TRBV5-1,.,.,TRBJ1-6,CASSRTGQGDSPLHF,TGCGCCAGCAGCCGAACGGGGCAGGGAGATTCACCCCTCCACTTT
12,TRBV6-2/TRBV6-3,.,few,TRBJ1-2,CASSYSGYGYTF,TGTGCCAGCAGTTACTCGGGGTATGGCTACACCTTC
14,TRBV11-3,.,few,TRBJ2-7,CASSLVYSSYEQYF,TGTGCCAGCAGCTTAGTCTACAGCTCCTACGAGCAGTACTTC
15,TRBV19,TRBD1,.,TRBJ2-7,CASSISPGQLYEQYF,TGTGCCAGTAGTATTTCCCCGGGACAGCTCTACGAGCAGTACTTC
14,TRBV20-1,.,.,TRBJ2-1,CSARDGTGYNEQFF,TGCAGTGCTAGAGATGGAACAGGGTACAATGAGCAGTTCTTC
14,TRBV10-1,TRBD2,.,TRBJ2-3,CASTGERDTDTQYF,TGCGCCAGCACTGGAGAGCGGGACACAGATACGCAGTATTTT
15,TRBV5-5,.,many,TRBJ2-3,CASSLDGPLTDTQYF,TGTGCCAGCAGCTTGGATGGGCCCCTCACAGATACGCAGTATTTT
14,TRBV11-2,.,few,TRBJ2-3,CASRSPLGVDTQYF,TGTGCCAGCAGATCCCCCCTGGGAGTAGATACGCAGTATTTT
15,TRBV15,.,few,TRBJ1-5,CATSRPGDSNQPQHF,TGTGCCACCAGCAGGCCGGGAGATAGCAATCAGCCCCAGCATTTT
16,TRBV6-1,TRBD1,.,TRBJ1-5,CASSTPGTGFNQPQHF,TGTGCCAGCAGTACTCCTGGGACAGGGTTTAATCAGCCCCAGCATTTT
13,TRBV5-1,.,.,TRBJ2-5,CATTTGPQETQYF,TGCGCCACCACGACGGGCCCCCAAGAGACCCAGTACTTC
16,TRBV9,.,.,TRBJ2-2,CASSVVAETNTGELFF,TGTGCCAGCAGCGTAGTTGCAGAGACGAACACCGGGGAGCTGTTTTTT
14,TRBV6-1,.,many,TRBJ1-1,CASSAVGEGTEAFF,TGTGCCAGCAGTGCCGTTGGGGAGGGCACTGAAGCTTTCTTT
18,TRBV27,.,many,TRBJ2-1,CASSLSPWTLSSYNEQFF,TGTGCCAGCAGTTTATCCCCTTGGACTCTTAGCTCCTACAATGAGCAGTTCTTC
15,TRBV20-1,.,many,TRBJ1-3,CSARELGTKGNTIYF,TGCAGTGCCCGCGAACTCGGGACGAAGGGAAACACCATATATTTT
14,TRBV2,.,many,TRBJ1-4,CASSAQGTTEKLFF,TGTGCCAGCAGTGCCCAGGGGACTACTGAAAAACTGTTTTTT
17,TRBV6-1,.,many,TRBJ1-1,CASSDFIRRGVDTEAFF,TGTGCCAGCAGTGATTTCATTCGCAGGGGTGTGGACACTGAAGCTTTCTTT
15,TRBV9,.,.,TRBJ1-4,CASSIYPTTNEKLFF,TGTGCCAGCAGCATTTACCCAACAACTAATGAAAAACTGTTTTTT
13,TRBV29-1,.,.,TRBJ1-2,CSVDWFPNYGYTF,TGCAGCGTTGACTGGTTTCCTAACTATGGCTACACCTTC
15,TRBV7-9,TRBD2,few,TRBJ2-3,CASSNSGGTTDTQYF,TGTGCCAGCAGTAATAGCGGGGGAACCACAGATACGCAGTATTTT
17,TRBV6-5,TRBD2,.,TRBJ2-3,CACSSRLAGGPGDTQYF,TGTGCCTGCAGTTCTCGGCTAGCGGGGGGGCCGGGAGATACGCAGTATTTT
16,TRBV11-1,.,many,TRBJ2-1,CASSRGTSYSYNEQFF,TGTGCCAGCAGCCGGGGGACATCTTACTCCTACAATGAGCAGTTCTTC
14,TRBV2,.,many,TRBJ1-2,CASTLSSAGYGYTF,TGTGCCAGCACCCTTTCTTCGGCCGGGTATGGCTACACCTTC
15,TRBV3-1,TRBD1,many,TRBJ1-5,CASSQNQGANQPQHF,TGTGCCAGCAGCCAAAACCAGGGGGCTAATCAGCCCCAGCATTTT
15,TRBV5-8,.,few,TRBJ2-3,CASSSGVGSTDTQYF,TGTGCCAGCAGCTCGGGGGTGGGTAGCACAGATACGCAGTATTTT
13,TRBV5-6,.,.,TRBJ2-3,CASSSLLGDTQYF,TGTGCCAGCAGTTCACTGCTGGGAGATACGCAGTATTTT
14,TRBV13,.,.,TRBJ1-1,CASSLVGGTAEAFF,TGTGCCAGCAGCTTAGTGGGGGGGACGGCTGAAGCTTTCTTT